Listed here are 25 T cell receptor beta chains from one sample, sequenced in a study of blood T cell repertoires in COVID-19. Clones were read by immunoSEQ multiplex PCR, and TCRdb kept only the in-frame ones, dropping some. The data show about 87,000 clones, with around nine tenths seen just once and roughly 5% held by the top ten. Sample: peripheral blood. Receptors originate from a man aged 35-49 years with acute or convalescent COVID-19.

The chain has TRBV19 and TRBJ2-5, with 7 bases matching TRBD1. The CDR3 loop spans 16 amino acids. From germline, CDR1 is LNHDA and CDR2 SQIVND (reference sequence). V lost 4 bases to trimming and J lost 2 bases; unmatched junction nucleotides: 10. The CDR3 DNA sequence: TGTGCCAGTAGTAAAGTTACCGGGACAGAACAAGAGACCCAGTACTTC. Translation gives CASSKVTGTEQETQYF.

This sequence joins TRBV25-1 and TRBJ2-3, with a possible D match to TRBD2 (5 bases). Germline loops: CDR1 MGHDK, CDR2 SYGVNS. Trimming removed 6 bases from V and 0 bases from J, with 13 bases in between. The CDR3 is 15 residues long. The CDR3, as DNA: TGTGCCAGCAGCGGGGAGTACTATAGCACAGATACGCAGTATTTT. Translation: CASSGEYYSTDTQYF.

The chain couples TRBV10-3 to TRBJ1-2; D uncertain. There are 12 residues in the CDR3. The germline V and J ends were trimmed by 7 bases and 1 base, with 7 bases remaining between them. The germline gives CDR1 ENHRY, CDR2 SYGVKD. The CDR3 protein is CAITEVNYGYTF. In DNA form, the CDR3 reads TGTGCCATCACGGAGGTTAACTATGGCTACACCTTC.

This chain joins TRBV27 and TRBJ1-1, with 9 bases lining up with TRBD1. This CDR3 has 16 residues. The V segment lost 7 bases and the J segment 0 bases; nucleotides outside the gene matches: 9. Per germline, CDR1 MNHEY and CDR2 SMNVEV (reference sequence). The DNA of the CDR3 is TGTGCCAGCACCGGGGGACAGGGCCAGATGAACACTGAAGCTTTCTTT. Residues: CASTGGQGQMNTEAFF.

The chain joins TRBV11-2 to TRBJ1-6; D is uncertain. The germline CDR1 and CDR2 sequences are SGHAT and FQNNGV. The V gene lost 2 bases and the J gene lost 9 bases, with 11 bases spanning the gap. This CDR3 is 14 amino acids long. In nucleotides, the CDR3 is TGTGCCAGCAGCTTAAGAGATACTCCTTCACCCCTCCACTTT. Translation: CASSLRDTPSPLHF.

The V and J genes are TRBV30 and TRBJ1-5, with TRBD1 as a possible D gene (5 bases). The CDR3 has 14 amino acids. V dropped 2 bases and J dropped 2 bases, with 10 bases sitting between them. The germline gives CDR1 GTSNPN, CDR2 SVGIG (reference sequence). The CDR3: CAWSQGAGNQPQHF. CDR3 nucleotides: TGTGCCTGGAGTCAGGGTGCGGGCAATCAGCCCCAGCATTTT.

This clone was observed a single time. The chain links TRBV5-1 to TRBJ1-2, with D maybe TRBD1 (6 bases). The V gene lost 4 bases and the J gene lost 4 bases, with 17 bases spanning the gap. Per the germline V gene, CDR1 is SGHRS and CDR2 is YFSETQ. This CDR3 spans 15 amino acids. CDR3: CASSNDYRDPYGYTF. CDR3 nucleotide sequence: TGCGCCAGCAGCAATGACTACAGGGACCCCTATGGCTACACCTTC.

The chain links TRBV27 to TRBJ1-2, with D unresolved. V was cut by 0 bases and J by 8 bases, with 16 bases left in between. The length of the CDR3 is 15 residues. CDR1 is MNHEY, CDR2 SMNVEV, per germline (reference sequence). CDR3 bases: TGTGCCAGCAGTTTATCTTCGGGAAACTCGGGAGGCTACACCTTC. This translates into CASSLSSGNSGGYTF.

This chain links TRBV30 with TRBJ2-2; 9 positions agree with TRBD1. Germline V gene sequence: CDR1 GTSNPN, CDR2 SVGIG (reference sequence). V lost 5 bases to trimming and J lost 6 bases; unmatched junction nucleotides: 10. The CDR3 runs to 15 residues. CDR3 in DNA: TGTGCCTGGCAACCGGGACAGGGTGGGGCCGGGGAGCTGTTTTTT. Protein product: CAWQPGQGGAGELFF.

The genes are TRBV18 and TRBJ2-6; TRBD1 aligns across 8 bases. This CDR3 is 18 amino acids long. In germline, CDR1 is KGHSH, CDR2 LQKENI. With 1 base clipped from V and 3 bases from J, the junction kept 8 bases outside the gene matches. CDR3 residues: CASSPLLQGAGGANVLTF. In DNA, the CDR3 is TGTGCCAGCTCACCACTTCTCCAGGGGGCTGGTGGGGCCAACGTCCTGACTTTC.

The chain has TRBV29-1 and TRBJ1-1; 10 positions match TRBD1. Trimming at V came to 7 bases and at J to 5 bases, leaving 7 bases not matched to a gene. The CDR3 totals 13 residues. Germline V lookup: CDR1 SQVTM, CDR2 ANQGSEA. The CDR3 reads CSGLRQGATEAFF. The CDR3 DNA sequence: TGCAGCGGCCTTAGACAGGGGGCAACTGAAGCTTTCTTT.

This sequence joins TRBV21-1 and TRBJ2-2; the table's D call TRBD2 went unverified against the DNA. TRBV21-1 is deemed a pseudogene. CDR3 size: 16 residues. The CDR3 region has the DNA TGTGCCAGCAGCAAAGAGGGGGGGCTGAGAACCGGGGAGCTGTTTTTT. This encodes CASSKEGGLRTGELFF.

This clone was found many times. This chain links TRBV5-1 with TRBJ1-6, with TRBD1 identical over 8 bases. Germline V gives CDR1 SGHRS, CDR2 YFSETQ. The CDR3 length is 18 residues. V was clipped by 3 bases and J by 0 bases; unmatched bases: 8. The DNA for the CDR3 is TGCGCCAGCAGCTACGCTAACAGGGGGAGCTCCTATAATTCACCCCTCCACTTT. As protein: CASSYANRGSSYNSPLHF.

The CDR3 loop reads CASSMDRGIGYGYTF. CDR3 bases: TGTGCCAGTAGTATGGACAGGGGGATAGGCTATGGCTACACCTTC. The chain employs TRBV19 and TRBJ1-2; 10 nucleotides line up with TRBD1. After removal of 3 bases from V and 4 bases from J, the junction contained 5 bases not matched to a gene. CDR1 is LNHDA, CDR2 SQIVND, per germline (reference sequence). CDR3 length: 15 residues.

V and J are TRBV9 and TRBJ2-3; D may be TRBD2 (6 bases). Trimming took off 1 base at V and 6 bases at J, with 18 bases between the two ends. The CDR3 runs to 16 residues. In germline, CDR1 is SGDLS, CDR2 YYNGEE. The CDR3 loop reads CASSVRRRSGGDTQYF. CDR3 sequence (DNA): TGTGCCAGCAGCGTACGGAGAAGGTCCGGAGGGGATACGCAGTATTTT.

The chain employs TRBV9 and TRBJ2-2, with 7 bases fitting TRBD1. The CDR3 contains 13 residues. V lost 4 bases and J lost 5; bases outside the gene matches: 2. CDR1 and CDR2 from the germline V gene are SGDLS and YYNGEE. Here the CDR3 DNA reads TGTGCCAGCAGCCCGACAGGGACCGGGGAGCTGTTTTTT. Amino acids: CASSPTGTGELFF.

This chain links TRBV5-1 with TRBJ2-7, with TRBD2 matching over 13 bases. CDR1 and CDR2 from the germline V gene are SGHRS and YFSETQ. The CDR3 is 16 residues long. V lost 4 bases to trimming and J lost 2 bases; unmatched junction nucleotides: 6. The CDR3 is CASSPGLAGVAYEQYF. For the CDR3, the DNA is TGCGCCAGCAGCCCTGGACTAGCGGGAGTCGCCTACGAGCAGTACTTC.

The chain uses TRBV25-1 and TRBJ2-1, with 9 bases fitting TRBD1. The germline V gene encodes CDR1 MGHDK and CDR2 SYGVNS. The V gene end was trimmed by 4 bases and the J gene end by 8 bases; junction bases not matched to a gene: 3. The CDR3 runs to 13 residues. CDR3 loop: CASSGQGVDEQFF. CDR3 sequence (DNA): TGTGCCAGCAGTGGACAGGGGGTAGATGAGCAGTTCTTC.

The V call is TRBV5-1, the J call TRBJ2-1; no reliable D call. V lost 4 bases and J lost 8, with 16 bases in between. The germline V gene encodes CDR1 SGHRS and CDR2 YFSETQ. CDR3 size: 14 residues. The DNA of the CDR3 is TGCGCCAGCAGCCGGCGCGCCTTAGACTATGAGCAGTTCTTC. Encoded protein: CASSRRALDYEQFF. Full variable domain (remainder filled in from reference TRBV5-1 and TRBJ2-1): KAGVTQTPRYLIKTRGQQVTLSCSPISGHRSVSWYQQTPGQGLQFLFEYFSETQRNKGNFPGRFSGRQFSNSRSEMNVSTLELGDSALYLCASSRRALDYEQFFGPGTRLTVL.

The V and J genes are TRBV5-1 and TRBJ1-6; 9 bases line up with TRBD1. The V gene end was trimmed by 7 bases and the J gene end by 11 bases; junction bases not matched to a gene: 10. Germline lookup yields CDR1 SGHRS and CDR2 YFSETQ. This CDR3 is 14 amino acids long. This CDR3 reads CASCSGQGWTPLHF. DNA for the CDR3: TGCGCCAGCTGCTCCGGACAGGGGTGGACACCCCTCCACTTT.

The chain recombines TRBV14 with TRBJ1-6, with TRBD1 as a possible D gene (5 bases). The CDR3 spans 15 residues. Germline lookup yields CDR1 SGHDN and CDR2 FVKESK. The ends were cut back, 1 base at V and 5 bases at J, with 9 bases in the middle. CDR3 loop: CASSQVQGDNSPLHF. For the CDR3, the DNA is TGTGCCAGCAGCCAAGTTCAGGGCGATAATTCACCCCTCCACTTT.

V and J are TRBV12-3 or TRBV12-4 and TRBJ1-1; TRBD1 aligns across 9 bases. CDR3 size: 13 residues. V was pared by 7 bases and J by 6 bases, with 6 bases of the junction left unmatched. The CDR3 protein is CASTTDRGAEAFF. As DNA, the CDR3 is TGTGCCAGCACTACGGACAGGGGAGCTGAAGCTTTCTTT.

DNA for the CDR3: TGTGCCATCAGTGACGGAGCGGGGGGGCCAAACGGGGAGCTGTTTTTT. Encoded protein: CAISDGAGGPNGELFF. The chain couples TRBV10-3 to TRBJ2-2; 10 bases agree with TRBD2. There are 16 residues in the CDR3. The V gene's germline CDR1 is ENHRY and CDR2 SYGVKD. After removal of 3 bases from V and 7 bases from J, the junction contained 8 bases not matched to a gene.

The chain is built from TRBV6-1 and TRBJ1-1; no firm D call. From germline, CDR1 is MNHNS and CDR2 SASEGT. V gave up 2 bases and J gave up 2 bases, with 9 bases separating them. The CDR3 runs to 14 residues. The CDR3 loop is CASSEPRPNTEAFF. Written as DNA, the CDR3 is TGTGCCAGCAGTGAACCTAGACCTAACACTGAAGCTTTCTTT.

The chain combines TRBV7-3 with TRBJ1-1, with D possibly matching TRBD1 (6 bases). V dropped 5 bases and J dropped 8 bases, with 12 bases sitting between them. From germline, CDR1 is SGHTA and CDR2 FQGTGA. This CDR3 has 12 residues. CDR3 region: CASSPGVGEAFF. As DNA, the CDR3 is TGTGCCAGCAGCCCAGGGGTGGGCGAAGCTTTCTTT.